The 24 T cell receptor beta chains below were found in one sample sequenced in a study of T-cell reconstitution after alpha-beta-depleted transplantation in children. Findings and caveats of the study: Newly generated T cells supplied most T-cell counts and diversity one year post-transplant.

These receptors' antigens are unknown. Unique molecular identifiers were incorporated during preparation of the TCRbeta library. TCRdb itself ran the PCR reads through MiXCR, one entry per CDR3 protein. The sample contains approximately 300,000 distinct CDR3 sequences, 6% to 10% of which appear only once. This specimen consisted of peripheral blood, obtained 360 days after TCRalphabeta/CD19-depleted stem cell transplant. The receptors originated from a female patient between 2 and 10 years old who had a stem cell transplant for Fanconi anemia, so the T cells may come from the graft donor.

The chain is built from TRBV28 and TRBJ2-7; possibly TRBD1 for D (6 bases). In germline, CDR1 is MDHEN, CDR2 SYDVKM. V was cut by 3 bases and J by 3 bases, with 12 bases left in between. The CDR3 totals 14 residues. Here the CDR3 reads CASSLSRDNYEQYF. Here the CDR3 DNA reads TGTGCCAGCAGTTTGTCCCGGGACAACTACGAGCAGTACTTC.

This clonotype was seen ten or more times. The rearrangement uses TRBV20-1 and TRBJ1-5; D might be TRBD1 (5 bases). The V gene's germline CDR1 is DFQATT and CDR2 SNEGSKA (reference sequence). V lost 1 base and J 14 bases, leaving 15 bases between the germline ends. CDR3 length: 12 residues. DNA of the CDR3: TGCAGTGCTAGAGCAGGCGGGGGGGAAGAGCATTTT. Encoded protein: CSARAGGGEEHF.

This clonotype was picked up many times. The V call is TRBV7-9, the J call TRBJ1-1, with D tentatively TRBD1 (6 bases). Germline-derived CDR1 and CDR2 are SEHNR and FQNEAQ (reference sequence). The length of the CDR3 is 12 residues. V was shortened by 6 bases and J by 8 bases, with 13 bases between the two germline ends. CDR3 coding DNA: TGTGCCAGCAGTTTTCCGGGGACAGAAGCTTTCTTT. Protein product: CASSFPGTEAFF.

Many counts were recorded for this clonotype. The V call is TRBV29-1, the J call TRBJ1-2; tentatively, D is TRBD1 (5 bases). Germline V gene lookup returns CDR1 SQVTM and CDR2 ANQGSEA. V was pared by 8 bases and J by 4 bases, with 26 bases between. The CDR3 covers 16 residues. CDR3 amino acids: CSPERVLRGGTYGYTF. CDR3 bases: TGCAGCCCTGAGAGGGTCCTACGCGGCGGGACCTATGGCTACACCTTC.

This clonotype was seen at least ten times. The rearrangement joins TRBV20-1 to TRBJ1-6; D call uncertain. The germline CDR1 and CDR2 sequences are DFQATT and SNEGSKA (reference sequence). With 2 bases removed from V and 8 bases from J, the gap between germline ends came to 13 bases. The CDR3 runs 14 residues. The CDR3 here is CSARRTAGYSPLHF. The CDR3 DNA reads as TGCAGTGCTAGACGGACCGCCGGATATTCACCCCTCCACTTT.

J is TRBJ2-1 and V is TRBV6-2 or TRBV6-3; 9 nucleotides agree with TRBD2. CDR1 and CDR2 from the germline V gene are MNHEY and SVGEGT. Trimming cost V 6 bases and J 4 bases; bases outside gene matches: 7. CDR3 size: 15 residues. CDR3 loop: CASSLWSGGYNEQFF. CDR3 nucleotides: TGTGCCAGCAGCCTTTGGAGCGGGGGGTACAATGAGCAGTTCTTC.

DNA of the CDR3: TGCAGTGCTAGGGTGCCCGCTTCGACAGGGACTAATGAAAAACTGTTTTTT. Translated, it gives CSARVPASTGTNEKLFF. This sequence joins TRBV20-1 and TRBJ1-4; 7 bases agree with TRBD1. Per germline, CDR1 DFQATT and CDR2 SNEGSKA (reference sequence). The V gene end was trimmed by 3 bases and the J gene end by 2 bases; junction bases not matched to a gene: 12. The CDR3 extends over 17 amino acids.

This clonotype was picked up many times. The chain is built from TRBV4-2 and TRBJ1-4; unclear D gene. The germline gives CDR1 LGHNA, CDR2 YNFKEQ. The CDR3 extends over 16 amino acids. V was trimmed by 0 bases and J by 0 bases, leaving 8 bases between them. The CDR3 is CASSQEYRATNEKLFF. As DNA, the CDR3 is TGTGCCAGCAGCCAAGAATACAGAGCAACTAATGAAAAACTGTTTTTT.

In its sample, this clonotype was seen a few times. The rearrangement uses TRBV7-2 and TRBJ2-7; D might be TRBD2 (6 bases). V was pared by 5 bases and J by 1 base, with 15 bases between. This CDR3 has 15 residues. Germline V lookup: CDR1 SGHTA, CDR2 FQGNSA. CDR3 bases: TGTGCCAGCAGCCTAACTAGCTTGGTTTCCTACGAGCAGTACTTC. Translating it yields CASSLTSLVSYEQYF.

This clonotype has a count of ten or more. J is TRBJ1-2 and V is TRBV12-3 or TRBV12-4; 7 bases agree with TRBD1. The CDR3 length is 16 residues. Trimming took 5 bases from V and 0 from J; bases not matched to a gene: 9. The CDR3 bases are TGTGCCAGCAGTGGGACAGTTGACTCAGCTAACTATGGCTACACCTTC. Its protein product is CASSGTVDSANYGYTF.

In the case of this clonotype: This may come from a read error, since a much larger clone is one base off. This chain uses TRBV5-1 with TRBJ2-5; D is perhaps TRBD2 (6 bases). The V end lost 4 bases, the J end lost 1 base, and 17 bases lay between the germline ends. CDR1 SGHRS and CDR2 YFSETQ come from the germline V gene. The length of the CDR3 is 16 residues. CDR3 amino acids: CASSGRDGPPQETQYF. The CDR3 nucleotides read TGCGCCAGCAGCGGGCGGGACGGCCCACCCCAAGAGACCCAGTACTTC.

This clonotype was detected many times. The chain is built from TRBV5-6 and TRBJ2-7; 7 positions agree with TRBD1. The germline V gene has CDR1 SGHDT and CDR2 YYEEEE. J lost 0 bases, V lost 4 bases, and 4 bases had no gene match. The CDR3 has 14 amino acids. CDR3 sequence: CASSEDRSSYEQYF. In DNA, the CDR3 is TGTGCCAGCAGCGAGGACAGGAGCTCCTACGAGCAGTACTTC.

This clonotype was counted many times. CDR3 residues: CASSFGVSSYEQYF. In DNA form, the CDR3 reads TGCGCCAGCAGCTTCGGGGTGAGCTCCTACGAGCAGTACTTC. The chain couples TRBV5-1 to TRBJ2-7, with D possibly TRBD2 on 5 matching bases. Looked up from germline, CDR1 is SGHRS and CDR2 is YFSETQ. V was clipped by 2 bases and J by 0 bases, with 9 bases between them. The CDR3 length is 14 residues.

This clonotype was observed many times. This chain links TRBV5-1 with TRBJ1-2, with D unresolved. In germline, CDR1 is SGHRS, CDR2 YFSETQ. The CDR3 length is 8 residues. Trimming cost V 6 bases and J 6 bases, with 0 bases left between them. The CDR3 DNA reads TGCGCCAGCAATGGCTACACCTTC. Protein product: CASNGYTF.

This clonotype came up many times. The J gene is TRBJ1-2, the V gene TRBV28, with unresolved D. This CDR3 is 11 amino acids long. CDR1 and CDR2 from the germline V gene are MDHEN and SYDVKM. The V end lost 6 bases, the J end lost 2 bases, and 4 bases lay between the germline ends. CDR3 DNA: TGTGCCAGCAGCTCAAACTATGGCTACACCTTC. This gives the protein CASSSNYGYTF.

This clonotype has only a few counts. The chain's CDR3 is CASSLAGGVGDEQFF. CDR3 nucleotides: TGTGCCAGCAGTTTAGCGGGAGGGGTCGGAGATGAGCAGTTCTTC. The V gene is TRBV28, the J gene TRBJ2-1, with TRBD2 matching over 9 bases. V lost 2 bases to trimming and J lost 8 bases; unmatched junction nucleotides: 7. CDR1 and CDR2 from the germline V gene are MDHEN and SYDVKM. The CDR3 loop spans 15 amino acids.

V usage is TRBV2 and J usage is TRBJ1-2, with no clear D. Germline values: CDR1 SNHLY, CDR2 FYNNEI. The germline V and J ends were trimmed by 3 bases and 2 bases, with 13 bases remaining between them. This CDR3 is built from 15 residues. The CDR3 sequence is CASSEYTDDNYGYTF. The CDR3 DNA follows: TGTGCCAGCAGTGAGTATACAGACGACAACTATGGCTACACCTTC.

This clonotype has more than one count but fewer than ten. This chain connects TRBV19 to TRBJ2-1; D tentatively fits TRBD1 or TRBD2 (5 bases each). The CDR3 is 13 amino acids. Germline V lookup: CDR1 LNHDA, CDR2 SQIVND (reference sequence). The germline V and J ends were trimmed by 4 bases and 2 bases, with 6 bases remaining between them. The CDR3 protein is CASSTGPYNEQFF. The CDR3 DNA is TGTGCCAGTAGTACGGGACCCTACAATGAGCAGTTCTTC.

This clonotype was observed at least ten times. The rearrangement joins TRBV7-2 to TRBJ2-2; D not certain. CDR3 length: 15 amino acids. V dropped 5 bases and J dropped 0 bases, with 10 bases sitting between them. Germline lookup yields CDR1 SGHTA and CDR2 FQGNSA. The DNA for the CDR3 is TGTGCCAGCAGCCGAGACTTAGCGAACACCGGGGAGCTGTTTTTT. This translates into CASSRDLANTGELFF.

The table lists this clonotype with many counts. The V and J genes are TRBV20-1 and TRBJ2-5; 7 bases agree with TRBD1. This CDR3 region has 15 residues. Germline lookup yields CDR1 DFQATT and CDR2 SNEGSKA (reference sequence). J was trimmed by 1 base and V by 4 bases; bases with no gene match: 9. The CDR3 sequence is CSANDLGQLQETQYF. The DNA of the CDR3 is TGCAGTGCTAATGATCTGGGACAGCTCCAAGAGACCCAGTACTTC.

This clonotype was counted only a few times. The chain employs TRBV9 and TRBJ2-4; 9 nucleotides match TRBD2. J lost 4 bases, V lost 0 bases, and 14 bases had no gene match. This CDR3 has 19 residues. Germline CDR1 and CDR2: SGDLS and YYNGEE. CDR3 residues: CASSVGGSGGLIGKNIQYF. The DNA for the CDR3 is TGTGCCAGCAGCGTAGGGGGTAGCGGGGGCCTAATCGGGAAAAACATTCAGTACTTC.

In this sample, this clonotype turned up a few times. V usage is TRBV7-2 and J usage is TRBJ2-3; D perhaps matches TRBD1 (6 bases). The CDR3 is made up of 15 amino acids. Trimming left V 1 base short and J 5 bases short, with 13 bases between. CDR1 is SGHTA and CDR2 is FQGNSA in the germline V gene. CDR3: CASSLVVGAGDTQYF. The CDR3 DNA reads TGTGCCAGCAGCTTAGTTGTGGGGGCGGGAGATACGCAGTATTTT.

The chain carries TRBV7-3 and TRBJ2-3; TRBD1 aligns across 8 bases. This CDR3 region has 16 residues. The V gene's germline CDR1 is SGHTA and CDR2 FQGTGA. Germline trimming cut 5 bases from V and 1 base from J; bases unmatched to any gene: 8. Here the CDR3 reads CASSPSRGRGTDTQYF. Here the CDR3 DNA reads TGTGCCAGCAGCCCAAGCAGGGGGCGAGGCACAGATACGCAGTATTTT.

This clonotype was seen at least ten times. The rearrangement joins TRBV6-5 to TRBJ1-4; D not resolved. V was pared by 2 bases and J by 2 bases, with 6 bases between. From germline, CDR1 is MNHEY and CDR2 SVGAGI. This CDR3 contains 14 residues. CDR3 sequence (DNA): TGTGCCAGCAGTTACGGGCAGACTAATGAAAAACTGTTTTTT. Its protein is CASSYGQTNEKLFF.